This T cell receptor (beta chain) was recorded in a study of spatial heterogeneity in lung cancer. About the study: An average of more than ten raw reads was observed per unique TCR and UMI combination.

Findings of the study overall: Ubiquitous expanded tumor TCRs were observed in blood more at resection than follow-up.

This clonotype was picked up a small number of times. What it recognizes is unknown. Time point of the sample: sample taken at primary tumor resection. Sequencing was performed on whole RNA extracted from tumor and nontumor lung tissue, or from frozen PBMC, and the material was left unsorted. The donors were fewer than 80 patients with non-small cell lung cancer that was early-stage and untreated. TCR cDNA molecules each had a unique molecular identifier. MiXCR, run by TCRdb on the 5' RACE reads, gives a single entry per CDR3 protein. The sample has about 82,000 distinct CDR3 sequences; roughly an eighth are singletons. The V gene's germline CDR1 is SGHRS and CDR2 YFSETQ. V lost 2 bases, J lost 8 bases, and 4 bases stayed unmatched. This CDR3 comprises 13 residues.

This sample comprised PBMCs, obtained at surgery. This chain connects TRBV5-1 to TRBJ1-1; 9 positions agree with TRBD1. This receptor was identified in a male donor with early-stage non-small cell lung cancer. As DNA, the CDR3 is TGCGCCAGCAGCTTTGCAGGACAGGGGGAAGCTTTCTTT. Its translation is CASSFAGQGEAFF.